This TCR beta chain was recovered during a study of human T cells and chemical hapten exposure. Time point reported: patch test 1, 2 weeks after DPC sensitization. Sample treatment: therapeutic diphenylcyclopropenone sensitization with weekly scalp DPC. The authors' total RNA extraction used unfractionated whole blood. With V trimmed by 0 bases and J by 5 bases, 12 bases remained unmatched. CDR1 is SGHRS and CDR2 is YFSETQ in the germline V gene. The CDR3 totals 18 residues. This clonotype was seen many times. TCRdb reprocessed the RACE reads via MiXCR and lists one record per CDR3 protein. The repertoire holds 30,000 to 40,000 distinct CDR3 sequences, with over 5.5% as singletons.

Specimen: whole blood, collected in connection with sensitization to the hapten diphenylcyclopropenone (DPC). The gene calls are TRBV5-1 and TRBJ2-3, with TRBD2 matching over 10 bases. This TCR came from a woman in her 30s with alopecia areata. Some clones in this sample may be carry-over from other donors' samples. The CDR3 loop is CASSLVPSGREAVDTQYF. CDR3 coding DNA: TGCGCCAGCAGCTTGGTACCTAGCGGGAGAGAAGCAGTAGATACGCAGTATTTT.